Each of the 25 T cell receptor beta chains below was sequenced from the same sample in a study of blood T cell repertoires in COVID-19. Assay used: immunoSEQ multiplex PCR; TCRdb lists only in-frame clones, some missing. The table lists around 180,000 clones, approximately 87% of them singletons. The sample consisted of peripheral blood. Receptor source: a man in his forties or fifties with active or convalescent COVID-19.

The chain couples TRBV4-1 to TRBJ1-2; possible D gene TRBD1, 6 bases. This CDR3 has 17 amino acids. Germline values: CDR1 MGHRA, CDR2 YSYEKL. V was shortened by 4 bases and J by 0 bases, with 18 bases between the two germline ends. In DNA form, the CDR3 reads TGCGCCAGCAGCCCGGGGACATTCGGTAGTTCTAACTATGGCTACACCTTC. Residues: CASSPGTFGSSNYGYTF.

This clone was counted many times. This chain joins TRBV2 and TRBJ2-3; TRBD1 matches at 7 bases. V gave up 6 bases and J gave up 2 bases; unmatched junction bases: 5. The CDR3 length is 14 residues. Germline V gene data show CDR1 as SNHLY and CDR2 as FYNNEI. Here the CDR3 reads CASSRDRYTDTQYF. CDR3 DNA sequence: TGTGCCAGCAGCCGGGACAGATACACAGATACGCAGTATTTT.

The chain combines TRBV5-1 with TRBJ2-1, with 8 bases lining up with TRBD2. V trimming: 6 bases; J trimming: 0 bases; junction bases outside the gene matches: 8. The CDR3 contains 16 residues. CDR1 SGHRS and CDR2 YFSETQ come from the germline V gene. In DNA form, the CDR3 reads TGCGCCAGCAAGGCCGGGGGGGCTAGCTCCTACAATGAGCAGTTCTTC. This encodes CASKAGGASSYNEQFF. The full variable domain, with the rest looked up from reference TRBV5-1 and TRBJ2-1, is KAGVTQTPRYLIKTRGQQVTLSCSPISGHRSVSWYQQTPGQGLQFLFEYFSETQRNKGNFPGRFSGRQFSNSRSEMNVSTLELGDSALYLCASKAGGASSYNEQFFGPGTRLTVL.

V gene TRBV27 combines with J gene TRBJ2-6; TRBD2 agrees at 13 bases. The CDR3 covers 17 residues. The germline CDR1 and CDR2 sequences are MNHEY and SMNVEV (reference sequence). V lost 4 bases, J lost 2 bases, and 2 bases stayed unmatched. CDR3 DNA: TGTGCCAGCAGTTCACTAGCGGGGGGGACTGGGGCCAACGTCCTGACTTTC. Translating gives CASSSLAGGTGANVLTF.

The V gene is TRBV9, the J gene TRBJ1-2; 12 bases align to TRBD1. Germline values: CDR1 SGDLS, CDR2 YYNGEE. V gave up 4 bases and J gave up 0 bases; unmatched junction bases: 13. CDR3 length equals 19 residues. CDR3 sequence: CASSLHPGQGAEANYGYTF. CDR3 sequence (DNA): TGTGCCAGCAGCCTCCATCCGGGACAGGGGGCTGAGGCTAACTATGGCTACACCTTC.

The chain uses TRBV10-3 and TRBJ2-4; 8 bases are a match to TRBD1. V trimming: 0 bases; J trimming: 0 bases; junction bases outside the gene matches: 4. CDR3 length equals 17 residues. CDR1 and CDR2 (germline): ENHRY, SYGVKD. The CDR3 is CAISESSGTGAKNIQYF. The CDR3 DNA sequence: TGTGCCATCAGTGAGTCTAGTGGGACAGGAGCCAAAAACATTCAGTACTTC.

This clone was recorded once. The J gene is TRBJ2-3, the V gene TRBV9, with 11 bases matching TRBD2. V shed 2 bases and J 2 bases; nucleotides not matched to a gene: 1. Germline V gene data show CDR1 as SGDLS and CDR2 as YYNGEE. The CDR3 loop spans 15 amino acids. This chain's CDR3 is CASSVGLADTDTQYF. The CDR3 bases are TGTGCCAGCAGCGTGGGACTAGCGGACACAGATACGCAGTATTTT.

This clone was counted only a few times. The chain uses TRBV19 and TRBJ1-6; weak D call: TRBD1 (6 bases). The CDR3 loop spans 13 amino acids. V gave up 6 bases and J gave up 7 bases, with 10 bases separating them. The V gene's germline CDR1 is LNHDA and CDR2 SQIVND (reference sequence). CDR3 in amino acids: CASSTGTNSPLHF. The CDR3 DNA sequence: TGTGCCAGTAGCACAGGGACCAATTCACCCCTCCACTTT.

CDR3 residues: CASSLTTTGAISNYGYTF. CDR3 in DNA: TGTGCCAGCAGCTTAACTACGACAGGGGCGATATCGAACTATGGCTACACCTTC. The chain uses TRBV11-2 and TRBJ1-2; the match to TRBD1 covers 8 bases. V shed 2 bases, J shed 2 bases, and the junction held 13 bases outside the gene matches. This CDR3 comprises 18 residues. CDR1 is SGHAT, CDR2 FQNNGV, per germline. Together with reference TRBV11-2 and TRBJ1-2, the CDR3 gives the full variable domain: EAGVAQSPRYKIIEKRQSVAFWCNPISGHATLYWYQQILGQGPKLLIQFQNNGVVDDSQLPKDRFSAERLKGVDSTLKIQPAKLEDSAVYLCASSLTTTGAISNYGYTFGSGTRLTVV.

The chain couples TRBV6-5 to TRBJ2-2; TRBD2 matches 12 bases. Germline CDR1 MNHEY, CDR2 SVGAGI. V lost 8 bases to trimming and J lost 3 bases; unmatched junction nucleotides: 4. This CDR3 is 15 amino acids long. CDR3 residues: CASLASGGDTGELFF. CDR3 in DNA: TGTGCCAGCCTGGCTAGCGGGGGGGACACCGGGGAGCTGTTTTTT.

The chain carries TRBV7-9 and TRBJ1-2; D might be TRBD1 (6 bases). V was clipped by 7 bases and J by 7 bases, with 25 bases between them. The CDR3 runs 16 residues. In germline, CDR1 is SEHNR, CDR2 FQNEAQ (reference sequence). CDR3 sequence (DNA): TGTGCCAGCACCGTAGAGTGGGGGCAGGGAGTAGGTGGCTACACCTTC. This codes for CASTVEWGQGVGGYTF.

This rearrangement joins TRBV27 to TRBJ1-5; D not resolved. Per the germline V gene, CDR1 is MNHEY and CDR2 is SMNVEV (reference sequence). There are 14 residues in the CDR3. V lost 1 base and J lost 7, with 11 bases in between. The CDR3 nucleotides read TGTGCCAGCAGTTTATTATCAGGTGAACAGCCCCAGCATTTT. Translating gives CASSLLSGEQPQHF.

The CDR3 DNA reads as TGTGCCAGCAGCCAAGATCGCAGGGGGGACACTGAAGCTTTCTTT. Residues: CASSQDRRGDTEAFF. V gene TRBV4-2 combines with J gene TRBJ1-1; 7 bases align to TRBD1. The CDR3 contains 15 residues. Looked up from germline, CDR1 is LGHNA and CDR2 is YNFKEQ. J lost 3 bases, V lost 0 bases, and 4 bases had no gene match.

The genes are TRBV30 and TRBJ1-6, with a tentative D call TRBD1 (5 bases). This CDR3 is built from 13 residues. Germline CDR1 reads GTSNPN; CDR2 reads SVGIG (reference sequence). Trimming stripped 2 bases from V and 8 bases from J, with 10 bases between. The CDR3: CAWSRQGDSPLHF. DNA of the CDR3: TGTGCCTGGAGTCGGCAGGGCGATTCACCCCTCCACTTT.

This clone was counted once. The chain uses TRBV2 and TRBJ1-5, with TRBD1 matching over 9 bases. The CDR3 sequence is 15 residues long. CDR1 is SNHLY and CDR2 is FYNNEI in the germline V gene. V was pared by 5 bases and J by 6 bases, with 8 bases of the junction left unmatched. CDR3 nucleotides: TGTGCCAGCAGTACTGTGGGACAGGGAACTCAGCCCCAGCATTTT. Protein sequence: CASSTVGQGTQPQHF.

This sequence joins TRBV6-6 and TRBJ1-5; D remains ambiguous. The germline gives CDR1 MNHNY, CDR2 SVGAGI (reference sequence). The V and J ends lost 4 bases and 9 bases respectively, with 22 bases between them. The CDR3 has 16 residues. CDR3 sequence reads: CASSFGTVNNLWPQHF. The CDR3 nucleotides are TGTGCCAGCAGTTTCGGAACAGTTAATAATTTATGGCCCCAGCATTTT.

V usage is TRBV29-1 and J usage is TRBJ2-1; weak D call: TRBD2 (5 bases). The CDR3 loop spans 15 amino acids. CDR1 and CDR2 (germline): SQVTM, ANQGSEA. Trimming left V 0 bases short and J 6 bases short, with 15 bases between. Here the CDR3 DNA reads TGCAGCGTTGAAGAAAGGCTAGCAGTTTCCAATGAGCAGTTCTTC. Translated, it gives CSVEERLAVSNEQFF.

The rearrangement joins TRBV7-3 to TRBJ2-3; no definite D call. V lost 3 bases to trimming and J lost 0 bases, with 4 bases between them. From germline, CDR1 is SGHTA and CDR2 FQGTGA. The CDR3 covers 13 residues. CDR3 coding DNA: TGTGCCAGCAGCTTCCAGAGCACAGATACGCAGTATTTT. This encodes CASSFQSTDTQYF.

The rearrangement joins TRBV20-1 to TRBJ1-2, with D hard to call. Trimming removed 3 bases from V and 0 bases from J, with 5 bases in between. Germline V gene sequence: CDR1 DFQATT, CDR2 SNEGSKA (reference sequence). CDR3 length: 12 residues. CDR3: CSASLPNYGYTF. The CDR3 nucleotides are TGCAGTGCTAGTCTTCCTAACTATGGCTACACCTTC.

The chain employs TRBV11-2 and TRBJ2-1; D may be TRBD2 (6 bases). Germline V gives CDR1 SGHAT, CDR2 FQNNGV. The CDR3 totals 12 residues. Trimming took 4 bases from V and 8 from J, leaving 9 bases between them. CDR3 residues: CASSWRRDEQFF. Written as DNA, the CDR3 is TGTGCCAGCAGCTGGAGGAGGGATGAGCAGTTCTTC.

This clone has a single count. The CDR3 DNA reads as TGTGCCAGCAGCCCGACAGGGAGCTCCTACAATGAGCAGTTCTTC. This gives the protein CASSPTGSSYNEQFF. The chain uses TRBV6-2 or TRBV6-3 and TRBJ2-1; 7 positions agree with TRBD1. J lost 0 bases, V lost 6 bases, and 5 bases had no gene match. The CDR3 has 15 residues. Germline CDR1 MNHEY, CDR2 SVGEGT.

Concerning this clone itself: The same CDR3 is also encoded by other DNA sequences in this sample. V and J are TRBV7-2 and TRBJ2-1, with TRBD2 matching 7 bases. Germline lookup yields CDR1 SGHTA and CDR2 FQGNSA. The trim removed 5 bases at V and 3 bases at J, leaving 7 bases unmatched. The CDR3 loop spans 15 amino acids. The CDR3 DNA reads as TGTGCCAGCAGCCCCCCTGGGGGGGGCTACAATGAGCAGTTCTTC. As protein: CASSPPGGGYNEQFF.

The chain joins TRBV4-1 to TRBJ2-7; TRBD2 aligns across 12 bases. J lost 7 bases, V lost 5 bases, and 15 bases had no gene match. The CDR3 runs 17 residues. Germline V gene data show CDR1 as MGHRA and CDR2 as YSYEKL. The CDR3 bases are TGCGCCAGCAGCTCCAGACTAGCGGGGGCCACTACTTTTGAGCAGTACTTC. Translating it yields CASSSRLAGATTFEQYF.

This chain links TRBV5-4 with TRBJ2-1; 8 nucleotides line up with TRBD2. Germline V lookup: CDR1 SGHNT, CDR2 YYREEE (reference sequence). V was pared by 5 bases and J by 4 bases, with 2 bases of the junction left unmatched. CDR3 length: 13 residues. The CDR3 nucleotides are TGTGCCAGCAGTTCTAGCGGGTACAATGAGCAGTTCTTC. Translating gives CASSSSGYNEQFF.

The chain has TRBV11-2 and TRBJ1-1; D is ambiguous. The CDR3 has 12 residues. Trimming cost V 3 bases and J 11 bases, with 13 bases left between them. The germline V gene encodes CDR1 SGHAT and CDR2 FQNNGV. As DNA, the CDR3 is TGTGCCAGCAGCTTCTTCGGGGTGGGTGCTTTCTTT. Translating gives CASSFFGVGAFF.